This entry concerns a single T cell receptor (delta chain). Its antigen is not known. The same CDR3 arises from other DNA sequences in this sample as well. Alphabeta T cells were depleted, then CD3+ Vdelta1+ Vdelta2- thymocytes were FACS-sorted. This sample is drawn from a study of Vδ1+ human thymocytes. Extracted RNA was reverse transcribed into cDNA. The CDR3 regions were amplified by multiplex PCR from V-gene primers to a constant-region primer. TCRdb applied CATT to the multiplex PCR reads for clone calling. The sample has 25,000 to 30,000 delta-chain clones; 6.5% to 8% are singletons. Study observations and caveats: About 20% of thymic delta-chain sequences were Vdelta2, with few Vdelta3, unlike blood Vdelta1+ controls. In the thymus, TRG and TRD repertoires looked highly polyclonal with Gaussian CDR3 lengths. Unexpected Vdelta2 sequences could cause misinterpretation of bulk repertoire data.

Germline V gives CDR1 TSWWSYY, CDR2 QGS. The V and J ends lost 7 bases and 1 base, in that order; junction bases with no gene match: 27. The CDR3 sequence is 21 residues long. The source material was Vdelta1+ gamma-delta thymocytes from the thymus. The subset denotes: FACS-sorted CD3+ TCRalphabeta- TCRVdelta1+ TCRVdelta2- thymocytes. This TCR was sampled from a girl under three years old who had congenital heart surgery. This chain joins TRDV1 and TRDJ1, with 7 positions matching TRDD3. CDR3 DNA: TGTGCTCTTGTAAGCCGCTTGCAACATCTCCCCTTTGGGGGACCCACCGATAAACTCATCTTT. It translates to CALVSRLQHLPFGGPTDKLIF.